This T cell receptor beta chain comes out of a study of blood T cell repertoires in COVID-19. Turning to the study itself: Nucleic acid was either cDNA or gDNA, and it came from T cells, B-cell-depleted T cells, or PBMCs.

Germline V gene sequence: CDR1 SGHAT, CDR2 FQDESV (reference sequence). The CDR3 loop spans 12 amino acids. V was shortened by 2 bases and J by 5 bases, with 6 bases between the two germline ends. Only in-frame clones appear in the TCRdb table, and some are missing; sequencing was by immunoSEQ multiplex PCR. The table has hundreds of thousands of clones, approximately 80% seen once. This clonotype was obtained from a woman aged 80 or older with acute or convalescent COVID-19. The sample consisted of peripheral blood. The V gene is TRBV11-1, the J gene TRBJ1-1; D is unclear. Here the CDR3 DNA reads TGTGCCAGCAGCTTACGGGTGACTGAAGCTTTCTTT. It specifies CASSLRVTEAFF.